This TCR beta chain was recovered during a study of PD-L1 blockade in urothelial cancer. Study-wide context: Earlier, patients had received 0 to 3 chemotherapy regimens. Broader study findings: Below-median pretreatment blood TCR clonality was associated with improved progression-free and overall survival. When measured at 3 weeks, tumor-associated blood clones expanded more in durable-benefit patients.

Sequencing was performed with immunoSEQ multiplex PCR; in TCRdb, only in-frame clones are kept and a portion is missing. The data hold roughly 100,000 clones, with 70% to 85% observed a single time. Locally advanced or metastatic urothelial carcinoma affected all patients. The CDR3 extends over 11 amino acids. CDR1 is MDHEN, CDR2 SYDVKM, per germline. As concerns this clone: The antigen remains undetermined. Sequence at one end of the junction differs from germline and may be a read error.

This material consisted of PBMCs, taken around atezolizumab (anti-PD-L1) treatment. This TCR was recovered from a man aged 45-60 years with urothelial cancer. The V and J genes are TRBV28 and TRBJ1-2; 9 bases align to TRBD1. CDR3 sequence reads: CASSRDRVTFF. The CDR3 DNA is TGTGCCAGCAGCAGGGACAGGGTAACCTTTTTC.